This T cell receptor (beta chain) is drawn from a study of response to subunit inactivated influenza vaccine. Only a few counts were recorded for this clonotype. What it recognizes is unknown. Regarding the study as a whole: Few new T cells, the authors suggested, are recruited by each seasonal influenza vaccination.

TCRdb processed the RT-PCR reads anew with MiXCR; each CDR3 protein has one entry. The data contain hundreds of thousands of distinct CDR3 sequences, 12% to 15% of them singletons. Sample: PBMCs from blood, taken around 14 days before vaccination. This clonotype was obtained from a man in his fifties or sixties who received an inactivated influenza vaccine.

The CDR3 DNA sequence: TGTGCCAGCAGCTTAGATCTTGTCAGCTCTGGAAACACCATATATTTT. Amino acid sequence: CASSLDLVSSGNTIYF. This sequence joins TRBV11-2 and TRBJ1-3; D call uncertain. This CDR3 has 16 amino acids. V lost 0 bases and J 0 bases, leaving 9 bases between the germline ends. Looked up from germline, CDR1 is SGHAT and CDR2 is FQNNGV.